This T cell receptor (beta chain) was sequenced for a study of blood T cell repertoires in COVID-19 (dated by TCRdb to between 2020 and 2021). In the study overall: Samples covering the acute and convalescent phases of COVID-19 were provided by collaborators in the United States, Italy and Spain. A freely available public database, intended as a resource for researchers studying the immune response to SARS-CoV-2, is where the repertoires were released. Where available, HLA class I and class II types were obtained from metadata supplied by the sample provider rather than from assay-based typing. Samples were obtained from the ongoing ImmuneRACE study (first 160 participants) and from about 1,300 subjects provided by 6 global collaborators. Sample metadata almost always included a de-identified subject ID, COVID-19 status, age in years and sex. The prospective study material was composed of cDNA or gDNA derived from T cells, B-cell-depleted T cells, or PBMCs. Subjects who had been exposed to COVID-19, were actively infected with it, or had recovered from it provided the deeply sampled blood TCRbeta repertoires that made up the dataset.

Note on this clone: No cognate antigen has been identified for it. The input lacks base qualities; no much larger clone sits a single base away.

In Seattle, one collaborating source enrolled patients while the infection was active and tracked those patients longitudinally over the course of disease. Whole blood was collected in K2EDTA tubes by collaborating institutions according to the institutions' own protocols. For TCRbeta analysis, collaborators shipped samples as frozen whole blood, isolated PBMCs, or DNA extracted from either of those sample types. Study-level results and caveats: The amount of clinical and demographic metadata varied by source and participant and was provided uncurated.

The V end loses 5 bases and the J end loses 7 bases, and a stretch of 9 bases separates them. The germline V gene sets CDR1 to MNHNS and CDR2 to SASEGT. There are 13 amino acids in the CDR3, from cysteine to phenylalanine inclusive. Only the CDR3 DNA is retained, 39 bases long and in frame from the first base. The immunoSEQ Assay, a bias-controlled multiplex PCR, was used to amplify TCRbeta CDR3 regions from genomic DNA. Per the authors' processing: Nucleated cell counts per sample were estimated from amplification of reference gene primers within the assay. To quantify the absolute abundance of each unique TCRbeta CDR3 rearrangement, sequence reads were collapsed and filtered. For each sample, productive Simpson clonality was calculated as the square root of Simpson's diversity index across productive rearrangements. The clones in this table, taken by TCRdb from immuneACCESS, are in-frame only. Not every clone is retained; where verified, under half of the shortfall comes from an unresolved V gene, and the cause of the rest is unknown. V, J and clone size derive from that table, while D and trimming were established from the DNA sequence. This sample holds tens of thousands of clones; roughly 88% were observed only once. The ten largest clones take up less than 0.55% of the sample.

This receptor was taken from a man over 45 with COVID-19, enrolled during active disease. The source material was peripheral blood. The chain links TRBV6-1 with TRBJ1-6; tentative D gene TRBD1, with 5 bases matching. At the DNA level, the sequence is TGTGCCAGCAGTCCAGGGCTGAATTCACCCCTCCACTTT. Translated, this is CASSPGLNSPLHF.